This TCR beta chain comes out of a study of response to subunit inactivated influenza vaccine. Study results and caveats: It was the authors' suggestion that each seasonal influenza vaccination recruits few new T cells.

One entry per CDR3 protein results from TCRdb running MiXCR on the RT-PCR reads. This table holds 500,000 or so distinct CDR3 sequences, over 9.5% found once. Ten or more counts support this clonotype. The antigen remains undetermined. Losses at the gene ends were 6 bases for V and 2 bases for J; bases not matched to a gene: 4. CDR3 size: 15 residues. Per germline, CDR1 ENHRY and CDR2 SYGVKD. The receptor was derived from a man aged 50 to 59 who received an inactivated influenza vaccine. This specimen was PBMCs from blood, taken more than 35 days after vaccination. The rearrangement uses TRBV10-3 and TRBJ2-2; 9 positions agree with TRBD2. The CDR3 sequence: CAIRGTSTNTGELFF. As DNA, the CDR3 is TGTGCCATCAGAGGGACTAGCACAAACACCGGGGAGCTGTTTTTT.